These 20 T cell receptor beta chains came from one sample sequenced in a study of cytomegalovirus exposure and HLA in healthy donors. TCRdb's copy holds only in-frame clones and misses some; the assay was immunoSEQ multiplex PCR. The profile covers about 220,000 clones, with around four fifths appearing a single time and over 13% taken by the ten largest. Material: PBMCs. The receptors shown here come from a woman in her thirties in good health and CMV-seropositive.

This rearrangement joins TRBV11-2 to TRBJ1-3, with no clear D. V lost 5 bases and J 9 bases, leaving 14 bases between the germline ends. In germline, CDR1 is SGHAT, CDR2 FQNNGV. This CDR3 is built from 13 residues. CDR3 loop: CASSQGGGSTIYF. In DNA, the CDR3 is TGTGCCAGCAGCCAAGGCGGCGGGAGCACCATATATTTT.

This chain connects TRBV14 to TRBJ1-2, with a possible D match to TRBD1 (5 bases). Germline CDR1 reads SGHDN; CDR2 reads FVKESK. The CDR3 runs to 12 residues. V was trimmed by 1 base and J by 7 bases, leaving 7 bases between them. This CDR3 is CASSQGRGGYTF. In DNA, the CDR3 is TGTGCCAGCAGCCAAGGGAGGGGTGGCTACACCTTC.

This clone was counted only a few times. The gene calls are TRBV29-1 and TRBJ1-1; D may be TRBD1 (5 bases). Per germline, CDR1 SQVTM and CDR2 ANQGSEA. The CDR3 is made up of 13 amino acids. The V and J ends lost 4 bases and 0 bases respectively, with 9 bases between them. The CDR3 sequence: CSVGGALNTEAFF. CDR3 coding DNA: TGCAGCGTTGGTGGGGCCCTGAACACTGAAGCTTTCTTT.

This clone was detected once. CDR3 in amino acids: CSIRGVNTEAFF. CDR3 nucleotide sequence: TGCAGCATCAGGGGGGTGAACACTGAAGCTTTCTTT. The gene calls are TRBV29-1 and TRBJ1-1, with 7 nucleotides matching TRBD1. Germline values: CDR1 SQVTM, CDR2 ANQGSEA. This CDR3 has 12 amino acids. V shed 8 bases, J shed 0 bases, and the junction held 3 bases outside the gene matches.

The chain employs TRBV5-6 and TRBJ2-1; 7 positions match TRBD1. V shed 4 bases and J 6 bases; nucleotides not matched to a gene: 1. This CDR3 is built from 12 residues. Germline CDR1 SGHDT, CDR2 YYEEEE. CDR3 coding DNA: TGTGCCAGCAGCCGACAGGGCAATGAGCAGTTCTTC. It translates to CASSRQGNEQFF.

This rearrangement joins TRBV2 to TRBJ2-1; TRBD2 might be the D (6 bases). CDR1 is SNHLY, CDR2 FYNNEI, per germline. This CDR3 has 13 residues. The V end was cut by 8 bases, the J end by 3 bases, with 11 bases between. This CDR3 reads CASLSGLYNEQFF. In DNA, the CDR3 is TGTGCCAGCTTGTCGGGACTCTACAATGAGCAGTTCTTC.

The CDR3 is CCSKSKGQSGGYTF. The CDR3 nucleotides read TGTTGCAGCAAATCGAAGGGACAGTCGGGCGGCTACACCTTC. This chain joins TRBV27 and TRBJ1-2; 7 bases match TRBD1. The CDR3 is 14 residues long. Germline lookup yields CDR1 MNHEY and CDR2 SMNVEV (reference sequence).

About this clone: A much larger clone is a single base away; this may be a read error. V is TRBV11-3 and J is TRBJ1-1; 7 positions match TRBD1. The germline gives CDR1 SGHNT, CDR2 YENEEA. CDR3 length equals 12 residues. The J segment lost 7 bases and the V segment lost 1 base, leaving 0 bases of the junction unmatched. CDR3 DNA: TGTGCCAGCAGCTTAGGGGACAGTGAAGCTTTCTTT. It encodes CASSLGDSEAFF.

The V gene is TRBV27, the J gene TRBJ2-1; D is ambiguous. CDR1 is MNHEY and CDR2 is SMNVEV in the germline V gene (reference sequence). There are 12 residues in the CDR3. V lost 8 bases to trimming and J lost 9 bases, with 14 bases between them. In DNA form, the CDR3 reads TGTGCCAGCCCTCGAATGGGGTGTGAGCAGTTCTTC. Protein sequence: CASPRMGCEQFF.

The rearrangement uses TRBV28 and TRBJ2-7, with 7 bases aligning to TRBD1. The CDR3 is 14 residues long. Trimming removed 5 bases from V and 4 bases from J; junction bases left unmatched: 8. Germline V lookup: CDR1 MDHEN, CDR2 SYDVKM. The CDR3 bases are TGTGCCAGCAGTCGACAGGGAGCGAGGTACGAGCAGTACTTC. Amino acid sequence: CASSRQGARYEQYF.

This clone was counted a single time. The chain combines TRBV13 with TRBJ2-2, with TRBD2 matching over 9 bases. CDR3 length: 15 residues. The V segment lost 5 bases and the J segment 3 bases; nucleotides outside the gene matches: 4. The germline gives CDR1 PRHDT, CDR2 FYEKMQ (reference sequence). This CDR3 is CASSPGLAYTGELFF. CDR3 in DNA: TGTGCCAGCAGCCCGGGACTAGCATACACCGGGGAGCTGTTTTTT.

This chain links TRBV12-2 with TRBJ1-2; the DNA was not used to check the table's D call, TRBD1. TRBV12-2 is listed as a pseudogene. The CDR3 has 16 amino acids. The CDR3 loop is CASRFRPGQARYGYTF. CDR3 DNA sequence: TGTGCAAGTCGCTTCCGTCCGGGACAGGCCCGCTATGGCTACACCTTC.

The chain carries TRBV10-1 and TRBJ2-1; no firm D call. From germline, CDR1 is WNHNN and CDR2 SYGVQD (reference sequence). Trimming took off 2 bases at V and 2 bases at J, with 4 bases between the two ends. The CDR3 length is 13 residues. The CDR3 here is CASSETAYNEQFF. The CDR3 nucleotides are TGCGCCAGCAGTGAGACAGCCTACAATGAGCAGTTCTTC.

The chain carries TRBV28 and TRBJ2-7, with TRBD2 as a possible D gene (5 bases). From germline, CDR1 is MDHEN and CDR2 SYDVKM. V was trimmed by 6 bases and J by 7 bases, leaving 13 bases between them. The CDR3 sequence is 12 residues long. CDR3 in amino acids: CASSSSGLEQYF. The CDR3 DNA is TGTGCCAGCAGCTCATCGGGGTTGGAGCAGTACTTC. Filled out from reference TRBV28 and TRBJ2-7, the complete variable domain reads DVKVTQSSRYLVKRTGEKVFLECVQDMDHENMFWYRQDPGLGLRLIYFSYDVKMKEKGDIPEGYSVSREKKERFSLILESASTNQTSMYLCASSSSGLEQYFGPGTRLTVT.

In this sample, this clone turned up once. The CDR3 bases are TGTGCCAGCAGCAGAACTCGGAACTACGAGCAGTACTTC. Amino acids: CASSRTRNYEQYF. This chain uses TRBV13 with TRBJ2-7; D call uncertain. Germline lookup yields CDR1 PRHDT and CDR2 FYEKMQ (reference sequence). There are 13 residues in the CDR3. Trimming took 5 bases from V and 3 from J, leaving 11 bases between them.

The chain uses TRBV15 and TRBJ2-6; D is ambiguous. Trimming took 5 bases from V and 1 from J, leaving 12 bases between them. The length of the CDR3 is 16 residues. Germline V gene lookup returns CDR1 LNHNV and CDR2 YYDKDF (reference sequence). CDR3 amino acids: CATSSRSRSGANVLTF. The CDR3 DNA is TGTGCCACCAGCTCCAGGTCCCGATCTGGGGCCAACGTCCTGACTTTC. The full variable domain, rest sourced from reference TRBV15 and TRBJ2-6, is DAMVIQNPRYQVTQFGKPVTLSCSQTLNHNVMYWYQQKSSQAPKLLFHYYDKDFNNEADTPDNFQSRRPNTSFCFLDIRSPGLGDTAMYLCATSSRSRSGANVLTFGAGSRLTVL.

CDR3 DNA: TGCGCCAGCAGCCAAGACGGACAGGGGCTCGGCGGGGAGCTGTTTTTT. Amino acid sequence: CASSQDGQGLGGELFF. The chain employs TRBV4-1 and TRBJ2-2; 9 bases are a match to TRBD1. Germline lookup yields CDR1 MGHRA and CDR2 YSYEKL. Trimming cost V 0 bases and J 7 bases; bases outside gene matches: 6. This CDR3 contains 16 residues.

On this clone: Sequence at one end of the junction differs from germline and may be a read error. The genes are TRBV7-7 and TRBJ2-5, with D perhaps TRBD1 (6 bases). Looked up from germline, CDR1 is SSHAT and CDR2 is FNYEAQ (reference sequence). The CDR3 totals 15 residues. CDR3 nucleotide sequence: TGTGCTAGCAGCTTTAATTCGGACAGCGCTAAGGTTCAGTACTTC. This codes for CASSFNSDSAKVQYF.

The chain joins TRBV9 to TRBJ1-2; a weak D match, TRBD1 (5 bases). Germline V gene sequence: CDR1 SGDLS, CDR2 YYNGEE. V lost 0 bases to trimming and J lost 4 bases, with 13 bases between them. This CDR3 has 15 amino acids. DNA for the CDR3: TGTGCCAGCAGCGTAGATATAGGGGTGCCCTATGGCTACACCTTC. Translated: CASSVDIGVPYGYTF.

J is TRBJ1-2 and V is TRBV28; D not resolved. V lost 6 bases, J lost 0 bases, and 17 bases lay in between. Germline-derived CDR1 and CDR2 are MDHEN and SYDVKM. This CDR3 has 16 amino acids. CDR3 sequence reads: CASSIGFVGSNYGYTF. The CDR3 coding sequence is TGTGCCAGCAGCATAGGGTTTGTCGGATCTAACTATGGCTACACCTTC.